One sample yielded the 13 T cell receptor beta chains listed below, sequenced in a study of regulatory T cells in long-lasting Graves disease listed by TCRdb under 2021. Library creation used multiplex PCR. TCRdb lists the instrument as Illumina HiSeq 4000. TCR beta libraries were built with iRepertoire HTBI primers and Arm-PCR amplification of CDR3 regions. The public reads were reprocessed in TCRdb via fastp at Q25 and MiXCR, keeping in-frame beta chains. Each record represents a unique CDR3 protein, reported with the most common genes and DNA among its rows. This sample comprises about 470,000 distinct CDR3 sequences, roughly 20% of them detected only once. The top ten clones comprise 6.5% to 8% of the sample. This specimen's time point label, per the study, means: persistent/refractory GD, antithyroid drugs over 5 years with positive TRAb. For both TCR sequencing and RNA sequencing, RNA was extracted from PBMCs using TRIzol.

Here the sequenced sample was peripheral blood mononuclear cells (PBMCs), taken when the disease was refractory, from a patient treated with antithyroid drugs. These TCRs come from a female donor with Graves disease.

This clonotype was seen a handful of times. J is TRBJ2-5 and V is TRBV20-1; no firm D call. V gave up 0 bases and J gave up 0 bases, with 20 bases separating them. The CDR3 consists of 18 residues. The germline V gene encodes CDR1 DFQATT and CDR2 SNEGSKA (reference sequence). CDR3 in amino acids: CSARDGSRSAKYQETQYF. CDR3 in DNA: TGCAGTGCTAGAGATGGTAGTCGTTCGGCGAAATACCAAGAGACCCAGTACTTC.

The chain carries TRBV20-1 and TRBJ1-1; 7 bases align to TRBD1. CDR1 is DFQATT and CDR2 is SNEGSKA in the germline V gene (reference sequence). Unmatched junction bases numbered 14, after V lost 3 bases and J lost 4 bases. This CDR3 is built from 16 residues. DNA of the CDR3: TGCAGTGCTAGCGGACAACCGGGACAGACTTTCACTGAAGCTTTCTTT. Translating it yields CSASGQPGQTFTEAFF.

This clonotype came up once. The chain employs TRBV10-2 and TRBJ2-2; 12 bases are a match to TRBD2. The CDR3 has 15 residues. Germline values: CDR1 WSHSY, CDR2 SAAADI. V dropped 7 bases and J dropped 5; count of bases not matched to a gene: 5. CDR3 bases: TGCGCCAGCATAGGACTAGCGGGAAAAACCGGGGAGCTGTTTTTT. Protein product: CASIGLAGKTGELFF.

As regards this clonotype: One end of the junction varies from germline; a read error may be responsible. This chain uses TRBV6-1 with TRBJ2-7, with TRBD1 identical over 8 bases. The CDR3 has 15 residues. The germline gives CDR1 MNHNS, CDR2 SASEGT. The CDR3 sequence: CASTWGPGGDYEQCF. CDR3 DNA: TGTGCCAGCACCTGGGGCCCAGGGGGCGACTACGAGCAGTGCTTC.

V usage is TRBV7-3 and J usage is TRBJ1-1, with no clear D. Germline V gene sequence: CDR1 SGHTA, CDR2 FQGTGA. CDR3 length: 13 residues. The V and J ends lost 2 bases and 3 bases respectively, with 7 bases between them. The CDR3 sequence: CASSLRSYTEAFF. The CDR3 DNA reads TGTGCCAGCAGCTTACGGTCGTACACTGAAGCTTTCTTT.

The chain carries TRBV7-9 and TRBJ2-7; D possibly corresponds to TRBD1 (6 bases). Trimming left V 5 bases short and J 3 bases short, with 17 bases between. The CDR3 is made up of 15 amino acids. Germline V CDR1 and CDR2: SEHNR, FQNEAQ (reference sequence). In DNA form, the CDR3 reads TGTGCCAGCAGCCACAGGGATCTAGTATTCTACGAGCAGTACTTC. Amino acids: CASSHRDLVFYEQYF.

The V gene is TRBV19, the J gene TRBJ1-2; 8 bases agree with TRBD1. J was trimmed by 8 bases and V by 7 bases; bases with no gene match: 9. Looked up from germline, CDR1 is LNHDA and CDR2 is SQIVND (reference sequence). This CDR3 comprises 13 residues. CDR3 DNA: TGTGCCAGTAACGACAGGGGCGCAGAGGGCTACACCTTC. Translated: CASNDRGAEGYTF.

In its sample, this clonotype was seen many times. For the CDR3, the DNA is TGTGCCAGCAGCCGATACCTCGGGTACGAGCAGTACTTC. Translating it yields CASSRYLGYEQYF. The rearrangement links TRBV28 to TRBJ2-7; D is unclear. The V and J ends lost 6 bases and 4 bases respectively, with 13 bases between them. The CDR3 sequence is 13 residues long. Germline values: CDR1 MDHEN, CDR2 SYDVKM. Based on the CDR3 plus reference TRBV28 and TRBJ2-7, the full variable domain is DVKVTQSSRYLVKRTGEKVFLECVQDMDHENMFWYRQDPGLGLRLIYFSYDVKMKEKGDIPEGYSVSREKKERFSLILESASTNQTSMYLCASSRYLGYEQYFGPGTRLTVT.

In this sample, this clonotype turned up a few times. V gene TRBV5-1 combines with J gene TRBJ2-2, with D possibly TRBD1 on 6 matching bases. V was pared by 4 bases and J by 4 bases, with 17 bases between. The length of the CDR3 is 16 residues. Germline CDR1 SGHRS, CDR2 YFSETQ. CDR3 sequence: CASSRFRDTRTGELFF. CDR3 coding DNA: TGCGCCAGCAGCCGGTTCCGGGACACCCGCACCGGGGAGCTGTTTTTT.

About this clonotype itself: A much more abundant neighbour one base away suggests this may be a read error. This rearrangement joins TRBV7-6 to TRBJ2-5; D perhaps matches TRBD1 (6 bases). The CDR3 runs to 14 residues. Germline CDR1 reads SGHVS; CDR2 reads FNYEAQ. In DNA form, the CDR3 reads TGTGCCAGCAGCTCCAGAGGACAGCAAGAGGCCCAGTACTTC. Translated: CASSSRGQQEAQYF.

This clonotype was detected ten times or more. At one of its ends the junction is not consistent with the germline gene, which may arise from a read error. CDR3 in amino acids: CASSLEGSEQYF. The CDR3 DNA reads as TGTGCCAGCAGCTTAGAAGGGAGCGAGCAGTACTTC. This chain connects TRBV5-1 to TRBJ2-7; D perhaps matches TRBD2 (5 bases). Germline CDR1 is SGHRS and CDR2 is YFSETQ. CDR3 size: 12 residues.

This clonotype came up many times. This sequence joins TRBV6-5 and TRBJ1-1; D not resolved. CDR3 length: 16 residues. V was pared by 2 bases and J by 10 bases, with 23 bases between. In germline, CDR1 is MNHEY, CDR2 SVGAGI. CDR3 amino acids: CASSYGLRGTDSRAFF. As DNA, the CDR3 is TGTGCCAGCAGTTACGGTTTACGGGGTACCGATTCGAGAGCTTTCTTT.

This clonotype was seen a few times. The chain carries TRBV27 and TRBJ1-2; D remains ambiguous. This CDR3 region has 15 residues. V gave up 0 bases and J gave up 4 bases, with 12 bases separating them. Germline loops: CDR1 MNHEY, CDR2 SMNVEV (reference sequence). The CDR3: CASSLSSLEVYGYTF. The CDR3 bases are TGTGCCAGCAGTTTATCGAGTCTGGAGGTCTATGGCTACACCTTC.